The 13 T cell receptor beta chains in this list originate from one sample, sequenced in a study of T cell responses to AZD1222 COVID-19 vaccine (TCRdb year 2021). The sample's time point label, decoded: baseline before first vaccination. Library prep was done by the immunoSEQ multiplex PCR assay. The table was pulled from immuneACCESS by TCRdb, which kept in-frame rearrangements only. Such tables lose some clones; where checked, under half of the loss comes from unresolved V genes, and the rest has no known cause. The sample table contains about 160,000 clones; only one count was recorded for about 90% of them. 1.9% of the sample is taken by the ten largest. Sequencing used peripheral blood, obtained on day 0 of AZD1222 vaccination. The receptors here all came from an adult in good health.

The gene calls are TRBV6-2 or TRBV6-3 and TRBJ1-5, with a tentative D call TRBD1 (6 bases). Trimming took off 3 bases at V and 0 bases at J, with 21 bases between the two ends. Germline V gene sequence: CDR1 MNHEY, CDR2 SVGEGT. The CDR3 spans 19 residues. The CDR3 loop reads CASSYPPGQQLYSNQPQHF. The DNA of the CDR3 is TGTGCCAGCAGTTATCCCCCCGGACAGCAATTATATAGCAATCAGCCCCAGCATTTT.

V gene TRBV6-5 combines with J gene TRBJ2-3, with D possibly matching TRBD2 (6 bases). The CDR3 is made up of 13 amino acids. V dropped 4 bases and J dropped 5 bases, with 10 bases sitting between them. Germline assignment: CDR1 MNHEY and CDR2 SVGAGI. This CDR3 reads CASSFRLEDTQYF. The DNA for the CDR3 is TGTGCCAGCAGTTTCAGACTAGAAGATACGCAGTATTTT.

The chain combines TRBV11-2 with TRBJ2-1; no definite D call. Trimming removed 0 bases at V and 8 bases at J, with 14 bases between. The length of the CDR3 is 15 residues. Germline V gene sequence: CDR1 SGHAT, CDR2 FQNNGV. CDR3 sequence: CASSLDSVTGHEQFF. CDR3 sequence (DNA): TGTGCCAGCAGCTTAGATTCGGTTACGGGCCATGAGCAGTTCTTC.

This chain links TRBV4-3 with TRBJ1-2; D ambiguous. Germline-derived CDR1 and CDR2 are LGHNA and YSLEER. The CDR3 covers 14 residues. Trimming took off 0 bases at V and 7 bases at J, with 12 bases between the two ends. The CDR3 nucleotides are TGCGCCAGCAGCCAAGATTCGGGGTTGGGTGGCTACACCTTC. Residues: CASSQDSGLGGYTF.

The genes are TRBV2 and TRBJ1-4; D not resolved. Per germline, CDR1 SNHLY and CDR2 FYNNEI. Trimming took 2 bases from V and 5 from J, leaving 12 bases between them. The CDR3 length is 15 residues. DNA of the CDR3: TGTGCCAGCAGTGAAAGGCAGCCTGGAAATGAAAAACTGTTTTTT. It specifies CASSERQPGNEKLFF.

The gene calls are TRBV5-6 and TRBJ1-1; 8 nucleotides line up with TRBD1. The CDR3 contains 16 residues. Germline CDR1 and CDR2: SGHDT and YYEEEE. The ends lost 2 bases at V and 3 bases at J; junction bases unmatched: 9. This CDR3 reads CASSFWGPGGHTEAFF. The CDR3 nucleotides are TGTGCCAGCAGCTTTTGGGGGCCAGGGGGCCACACTGAAGCTTTCTTT.

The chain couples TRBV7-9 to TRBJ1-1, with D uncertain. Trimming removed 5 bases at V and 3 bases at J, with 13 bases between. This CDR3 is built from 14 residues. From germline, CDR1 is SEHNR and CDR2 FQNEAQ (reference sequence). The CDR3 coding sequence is TGTGCCAGCAGCCGGGCCCTAGGAGACACTGAAGCTTTCTTT. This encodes CASSRALGDTEAFF.

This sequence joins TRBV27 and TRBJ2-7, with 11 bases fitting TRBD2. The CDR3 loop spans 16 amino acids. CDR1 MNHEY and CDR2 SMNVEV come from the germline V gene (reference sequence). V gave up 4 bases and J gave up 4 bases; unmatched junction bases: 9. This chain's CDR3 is CASSSFGTSGVYEQYF. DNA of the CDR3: TGTGCCAGCAGTTCATTCGGGACTAGCGGTGTGTACGAGCAGTACTTC.

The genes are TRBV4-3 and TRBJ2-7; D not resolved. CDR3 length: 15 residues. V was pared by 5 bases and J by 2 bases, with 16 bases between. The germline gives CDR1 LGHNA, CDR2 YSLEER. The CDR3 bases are TGCGCCAGCAGCTCAAGTATGGGAATCCCCTACGAGCAGTACTTC. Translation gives CASSSSMGIPYEQYF.

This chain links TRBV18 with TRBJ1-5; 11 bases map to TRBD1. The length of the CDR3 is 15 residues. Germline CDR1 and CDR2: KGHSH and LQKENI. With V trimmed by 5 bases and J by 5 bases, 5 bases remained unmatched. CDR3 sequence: CASSRDRGKDQPQHF. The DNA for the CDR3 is TGTGCCAGCTCAAGGGACAGGGGGAAGGATCAGCCCCAGCATTTT.

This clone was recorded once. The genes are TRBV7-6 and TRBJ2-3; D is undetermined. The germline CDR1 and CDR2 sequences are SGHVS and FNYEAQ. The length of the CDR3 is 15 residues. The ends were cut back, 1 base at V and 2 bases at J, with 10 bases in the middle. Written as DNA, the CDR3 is TGTGCCAGCAGCTTAGGAAATGGGGTCACAGATACGCAGTATTTT. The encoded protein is CASSLGNGVTDTQYF.

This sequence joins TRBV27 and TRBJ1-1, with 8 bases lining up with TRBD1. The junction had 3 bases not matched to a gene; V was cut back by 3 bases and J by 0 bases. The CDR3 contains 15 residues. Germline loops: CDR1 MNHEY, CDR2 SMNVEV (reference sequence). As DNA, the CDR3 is TGTGCCAGCAGTTTCCGGGGACAGGTGAACACTGAAGCTTTCTTT. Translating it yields CASSFRGQVNTEAFF.

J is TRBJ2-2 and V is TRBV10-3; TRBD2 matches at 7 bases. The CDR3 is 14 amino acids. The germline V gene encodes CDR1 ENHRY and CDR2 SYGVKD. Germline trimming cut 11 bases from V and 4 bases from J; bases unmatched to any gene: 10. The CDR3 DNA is TGTGCCTGCGGGAGAGCAGGCAGCACCGGGGAGCTGTTTTTT. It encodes CACGRAGSTGELFF.